The next 8 T cell receptor beta chains were all read from a single sample in a study of long-term antiretroviral therapy in people with HIV. Survey-level resolution applied to immunoSEQ assay v3.0. The table came from immunoSEQ multiplex PCR; TCRdb's copy has only in-frame clones and leaves some out. The sample contains 45,000 or so clones, 90% to 95% of which appear only once. Material: unsorted PBMCs, obtained 3.7 years after starting antiretroviral therapy. These receptors all come from a woman in her forties or fifties with HIV.

The chain joins TRBV6-5 to TRBJ2-7; a weak D match, TRBD1 (6 bases). V gave up 6 bases and J gave up 5 bases, with 17 bases separating them. There are 14 residues in the CDR3. CDR1 and CDR2 from the germline V gene are MNHEY and SVGAGI. The CDR3 DNA follows: TGTGCCAGCAGCGGGGACACCCTTCGACACGAGCAGTACTTC. As protein: CASSGDTLRHEQYF.

The chain is built from TRBV27 and TRBJ1-2; perhaps TRBD1 as D (6 bases). CDR1 and CDR2 (germline): MNHEY, SMNVEV (reference sequence). Trimming left V 0 bases short and J 4 bases short, with 18 bases between. The CDR3 covers 17 residues. CDR3 residues: CASSLSARAGHLYGYTF. In DNA, the CDR3 is TGTGCCAGCAGTTTATCGGCTAGAGCGGGACACCTCTATGGCTACACCTTC.

The chain employs TRBV11-1 and TRBJ2-3; 9 nucleotides line up with TRBD1. In germline, CDR1 is SGHAT, CDR2 FQDESV (reference sequence). V gave up 2 bases and J gave up 7 bases; unmatched junction bases: 13. The CDR3 consists of 17 residues. This CDR3 is CASSLRLGTGTTYTQYF. CDR3 nucleotides: TGTGCCAGCAGCTTAAGGTTGGGGACAGGGACCACGTATACGCAGTATTTT. The variable domain in full, with the rest retrieved from reference TRBV11-1 and TRBJ2-3, is EAEVAQSPRYKITEKSQAVAFWCDPISGHATLYWYRQILGQGPELLVQFQDESVVDDSQLPKDRFSAERLKGVDSTLKIQPAELGDSAMYLCASSLRLGTGTTYTQYFGPGTRLTVL.

This clone is a singleton in its sample. The V and J genes are TRBV6-5 and TRBJ1-6, with 8 bases aligning to TRBD1. The CDR3 extends over 16 amino acids. Germline trimming cut 0 bases from V and 5 bases from J; bases unmatched to any gene: 3. The germline CDR1 and CDR2 sequences are MNHEY and SVGAGI. The CDR3 protein is CASSYSTGADNSPLHF. The CDR3 DNA reads TGTGCCAGCAGTTACTCGACAGGGGCGGATAATTCACCCCTCCACTTT.

In DNA form, the CDR3 reads TGTGCCAGCAGCTTACAGGCGGGGTCAGGGGAAAAACTGTTTTTT. Protein: CASSLQAGSGEKLFF. This rearrangement joins TRBV7-9 to TRBJ1-4, with a tentative D call TRBD1 (5 bases). Germline CDR1 is SEHNR and CDR2 is FQNEAQ (reference sequence). This CDR3 is built from 15 residues. Trimming pared 2 bases from V and 8 bases from J, leaving 15 bases between.

The chain employs TRBV6-1 and TRBJ1-2; D may be TRBD1 (5 bases). The CDR3 totals 18 residues. V dropped 2 bases and J dropped 4 bases, with 23 bases sitting between them. Germline V gene data show CDR1 as MNHNS and CDR2 as SASEGT. This CDR3 is CASSENMGGHLRGYGYTF. In nucleotides, the CDR3 is TGTGCCAGCAGTGAAAATATGGGCGGACATCTCCGGGGCTATGGCTACACCTTC.

This rearrangement joins TRBV10-3 to TRBJ2-5, with 11 bases matching TRBD1. V shed 10 bases and J 5 bases; nucleotides not matched to a gene: 6. Germline lookup yields CDR1 ENHRY and CDR2 SYGVKD. The CDR3 loop spans 13 amino acids. The CDR3 coding sequence is TGTGCCACCGGACAGGGGGCTGGGGAGACCCAGTACTTC. Residues: CATGQGAGETQYF.

The chain employs TRBV2 and TRBJ2-5; 8 nucleotides line up with TRBD2. CDR1 is SNHLY and CDR2 is FYNNEI in the germline V gene. The CDR3 loop spans 16 amino acids. Germline trimming cut 3 bases from V and 5 bases from J; bases unmatched to any gene: 11. This CDR3 is CASSELGLEFGETQYF. The CDR3 region has the DNA TGTGCCAGCAGTGAGTTGGGACTAGAATTCGGGGAGACCCAGTACTTC.